The next 9 T cell receptor beta chains were all read from a single sample in a study of T cell responses to AZD1222 COVID-19 vaccine. The method was immunoSEQ multiplex PCR; TCRdb's version includes in-frame clones alone and lacks a portion of them. The sample includes about 110,000 clones, approximately 90% of them seen just once. The sample consisted of peripheral blood, taken 28 days after the second AZD1222 dose. These receptors originate from an adult who received the AZD1222 COVID-19 vaccine.

This clone has only a few counts. V usage is TRBV28 and J usage is TRBJ1-1; D might be TRBD1 (6 bases). CDR1 and CDR2 from the germline V gene are MDHEN and SYDVKM. The V end lost 6 bases, the J end lost 3 bases, and 14 bases lay between the germline ends. The CDR3 contains 14 residues. The CDR3 region is CASRGAGHDTEAFF. In DNA, the CDR3 is TGTGCCAGCAGGGGGGCGGGTCATGACACTGAAGCTTTCTTT.

The V and J genes are TRBV6-5 and TRBJ1-6, with TRBD1 as a possible D gene (5 bases). This CDR3 region has 15 residues. Trimming cost V 6 bases and J 7 bases, with 16 bases left between them. Germline V CDR1 and CDR2: MNHEY, SVGAGI. CDR3 sequence reads: CASREGFEWNSPLHF. For the CDR3, the DNA is TGTGCCAGCAGGGAGGGGTTCGAGTGGAATTCACCCCTCCACTTT.

The rearrangement joins TRBV2 to TRBJ1-5, with D perhaps TRBD1 (6 bases). The CDR3 has 20 amino acids. CDR1 SNHLY and CDR2 FYNNEI come from the germline V gene. V lost 3 bases and J 0 bases, leaving 24 bases between the germline ends. CDR3 residues: CASSDRGGPALLSSNQPQHF. Written as DNA, the CDR3 is TGTGCCAGCAGTGATCGGGGGGGGCCCGCCTTACTGTCTAGCAATCAGCCCCAGCATTTT.

This rearrangement joins TRBV6-1 to TRBJ2-4, with 10 bases identical to TRBD2. After removal of 4 bases from V and 0 bases from J, the junction contained 6 bases not matched to a gene. CDR1 is MNHNS, CDR2 SASEGT, per germline. This CDR3 comprises 17 residues. CDR3 sequence (DNA): TGTGCCAGCAGTGTAACGACTAGCGGGCTAGCCAAAAACATTCAGTACTTC. Amino acids: CASSVTTSGLAKNIQYF.

The chain combines TRBV28 with TRBJ2-7; 7 bases match TRBD1. Germline V gene sequence: CDR1 MDHEN, CDR2 SYDVKM. CDR3 length: 15 amino acids. Trimming took 6 bases from V and 4 from J; bases not matched to a gene: 12. This CDR3 is CASSPGPGQRYEQYF. The CDR3 DNA is TGTGCCAGCAGCCCAGGGCCGGGACAGAGATACGAGCAGTACTTC.

The chain links TRBV7-9 to TRBJ1-1, with D possibly matching TRBD1 (5 bases). V lost 1 base and J lost 11, with 20 bases in between. Germline lookup yields CDR1 SEHNR and CDR2 FQNEAQ (reference sequence). The CDR3 totals 15 residues. CDR3 protein: CASSLVSPFGGSAFF. CDR3 nucleotide sequence: TGTGCCAGCAGCTTAGTATCACCTTTCGGGGGGAGCGCTTTCTTT.

V and J are TRBV19 and TRBJ1-1; D might be TRBD1 (6 bases). The CDR3 has 14 amino acids. The germline V gene encodes CDR1 LNHDA and CDR2 SQIVND (reference sequence). V was trimmed by 1 base and J by 6 bases, leaving 12 bases between them. CDR3 loop: CASSIAQGRSEAFF. The DNA for the CDR3 is TGTGCCAGTAGTATAGCCCAGGGGCGGTCTGAAGCTTTCTTT.

The chain's CDR3 is CASSYRAMNTEAFF. CDR3 nucleotide sequence: TGTGCCAGTAGTTACAGGGCAATGAACACTGAAGCTTTCTTT. The rearrangement uses TRBV19 and TRBJ1-1, with TRBD1 as a possible D gene (6 bases). The V and J ends lost 5 bases and 0 bases respectively, with 10 bases between them. The germline CDR1 and CDR2 sequences are LNHDA and SQIVND (reference sequence). This CDR3 spans 14 amino acids.

The DNA of the CDR3 is TGTGCCAGTAGTCGACTAGCGGGAGGGCCAGGGGAGCAGTTCTTC. This encodes CASSRLAGGPGEQFF. The chain has TRBV19 and TRBJ2-1, with 14 bases matching TRBD2. The CDR3 runs 15 residues. Germline assignment: CDR1 LNHDA and CDR2 SQIVND (reference sequence). The J segment lost 10 bases and the V segment lost 5 bases, leaving 7 bases of the junction unmatched.